This T cell receptor beta chain was sequenced for a study of T cell responses to AZD1222 COVID-19 vaccine. Study findings and constraints: Receipt of two AZD1222 doses was followed by a rise in Spike-specific TCR breadth and depth.

As concerns this clone: Its antigen is unidentified.

CDR1 MNHEY and CDR2 SVGAGI come from the germline V gene. This CDR3 is built from 15 residues. The V segment lost 7 bases and the J segment 1 base; nucleotides outside the gene matches: 2. Assay: immunoSEQ multiplex PCR; the TCRdb copy retains only in-frame clones and omits some. This sample has 150,000 to 200,000 clones, with around 90% found just once. The chain uses TRBV6-5 and TRBJ2-2; 11 positions agree with TRBD2. This TCR was recovered from an adult who received the AZD1222 COVID-19 vaccine. The sample in question was peripheral blood, obtained 28 days after the second AZD1222 dose. The CDR3: CASKLAGENTGELFF. As DNA, the CDR3 is TGTGCCAGCAAACTAGCGGGAGAGAACACCGGGGAGCTGTTTTTT.